Described below is a single TCR beta chain sequence and its context. Germline assignment: CDR1 SGHRS and CDR2 YFSETQ. Trimming at V came to 0 bases and at J to 6 bases, leaving 5 bases not matched to a gene. The CDR3 loop spans 17 amino acids. This sample stems from a study of blood T cell repertoires in COVID-19. Original analysis: Reference gene primer amplification in the assay estimated nucleated cell counts. Some clones are missing from TCRdb's copy, which holds only in-frame ones; the method was immunoSEQ multiplex PCR. V and J calls and clone size come straight from that table; D and trimming were deduced from the DNA. The repertoire consists of roughly 70,000 clones, with 80% to 90% occurring once and the leading ten covering under 4%.

This receptor was identified in a man aged 45-60 years with active COVID-19. The chain couples TRBV5-1 to TRBJ2-2; 13 bases are a match to TRBD2. The material sequenced was peripheral blood. As DNA, the CDR3 is TGCGCCAGCAGCTTGGCCGGGACTAGCGGGATGTCCGGGGAGCTGTTTTTT. Encoded protein: CASSLAGTSGMSGELFF.